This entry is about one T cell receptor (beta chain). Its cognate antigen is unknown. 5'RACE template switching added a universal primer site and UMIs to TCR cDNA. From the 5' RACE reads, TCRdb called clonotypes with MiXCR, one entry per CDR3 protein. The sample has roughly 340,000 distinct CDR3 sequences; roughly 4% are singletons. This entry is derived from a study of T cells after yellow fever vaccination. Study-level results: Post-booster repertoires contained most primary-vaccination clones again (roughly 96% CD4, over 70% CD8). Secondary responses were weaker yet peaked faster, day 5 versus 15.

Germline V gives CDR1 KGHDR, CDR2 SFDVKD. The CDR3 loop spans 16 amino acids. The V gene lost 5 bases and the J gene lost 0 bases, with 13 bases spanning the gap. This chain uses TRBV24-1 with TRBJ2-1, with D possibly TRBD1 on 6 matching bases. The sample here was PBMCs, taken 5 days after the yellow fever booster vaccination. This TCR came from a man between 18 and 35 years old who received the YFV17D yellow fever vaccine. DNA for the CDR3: TGTGCCACCAGTGCGTCAGGGGCTAGCTCCTACAATGAGCAGTTCTTC. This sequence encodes CATSASGASSYNEQFF.